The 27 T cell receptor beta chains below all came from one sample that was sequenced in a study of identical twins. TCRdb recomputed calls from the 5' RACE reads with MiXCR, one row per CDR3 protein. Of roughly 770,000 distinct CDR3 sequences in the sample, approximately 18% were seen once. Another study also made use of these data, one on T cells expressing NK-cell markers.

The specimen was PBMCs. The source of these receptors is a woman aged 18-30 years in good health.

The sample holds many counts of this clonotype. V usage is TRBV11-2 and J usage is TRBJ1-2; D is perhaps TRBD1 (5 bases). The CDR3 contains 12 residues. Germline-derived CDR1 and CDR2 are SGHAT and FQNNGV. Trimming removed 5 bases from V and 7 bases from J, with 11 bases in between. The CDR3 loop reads CASSTRDFGYTF. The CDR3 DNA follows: TGTGCCAGCAGCACCCGGGACTTTGGCTACACCTTC.

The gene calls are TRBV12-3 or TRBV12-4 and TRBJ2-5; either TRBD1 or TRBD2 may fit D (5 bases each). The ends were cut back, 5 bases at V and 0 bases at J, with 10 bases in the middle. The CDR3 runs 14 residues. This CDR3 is CASSPGTDQETQYF. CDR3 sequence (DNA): TGTGCCAGCAGTCCCGGGACGGACCAAGAGACCCAGTACTTC.

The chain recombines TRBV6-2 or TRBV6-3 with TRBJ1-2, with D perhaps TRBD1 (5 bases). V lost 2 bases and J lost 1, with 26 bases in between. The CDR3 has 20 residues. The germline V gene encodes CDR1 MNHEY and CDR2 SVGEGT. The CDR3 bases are TGTGCCAGCAGTTACCGAAACCCCACTAACGGGGGGGGTAGTAACTATGGCTACACCTTC. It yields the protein CASSYRNPTNGGGSNYGYTF.

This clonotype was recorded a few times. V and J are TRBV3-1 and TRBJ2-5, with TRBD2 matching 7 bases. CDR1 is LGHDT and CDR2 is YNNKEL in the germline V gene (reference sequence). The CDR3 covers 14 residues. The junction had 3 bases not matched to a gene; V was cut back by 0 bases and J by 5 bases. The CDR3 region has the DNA TGTGCCAGCAGCCAAGAGTCCGGGAGGGAGACCCAGTACTTC. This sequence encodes CASSQESGRETQYF.

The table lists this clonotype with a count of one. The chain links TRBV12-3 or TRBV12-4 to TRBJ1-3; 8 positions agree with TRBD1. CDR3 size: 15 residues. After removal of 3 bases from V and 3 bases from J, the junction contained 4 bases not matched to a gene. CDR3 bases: TGTGCCAGCAGTTTTCACAGGGGGAGTGGAAACACCATATATTTT. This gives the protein CASSFHRGSGNTIYF.

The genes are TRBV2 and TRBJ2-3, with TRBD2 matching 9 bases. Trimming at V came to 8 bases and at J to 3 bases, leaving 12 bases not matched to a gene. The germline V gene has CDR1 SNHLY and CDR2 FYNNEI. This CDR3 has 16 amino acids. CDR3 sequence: CASDIFSGRGTDTQYF. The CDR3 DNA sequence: TGTGCCAGCGATATCTTTAGCGGGAGAGGAACAGATACGCAGTATTTT.

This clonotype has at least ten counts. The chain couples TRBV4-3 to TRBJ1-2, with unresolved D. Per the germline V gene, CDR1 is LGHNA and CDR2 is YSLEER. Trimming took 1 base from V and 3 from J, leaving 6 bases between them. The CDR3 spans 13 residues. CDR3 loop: CASSQGLDYGYTF. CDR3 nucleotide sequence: TGCGCCAGCAGCCAAGGTTTGGACTATGGCTACACCTTC.

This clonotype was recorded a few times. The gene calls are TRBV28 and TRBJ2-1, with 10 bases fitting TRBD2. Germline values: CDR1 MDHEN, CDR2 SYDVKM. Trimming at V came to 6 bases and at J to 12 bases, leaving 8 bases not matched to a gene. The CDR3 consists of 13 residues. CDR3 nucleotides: TGTGCCAGCAGAGCGAGCGGGGGGGCTGGGCAGTTCTTC. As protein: CASRASGGAGQFF.

The CDR3 reads CASSLRRLAGGHLAQYF. The CDR3 DNA is TGTGCCAGCAGCCTACGTCGACTAGCGGGGGGCCATCTCGCGCAGTACTTC. The chain employs TRBV7-9 and TRBJ2-7; 13 nucleotides line up with TRBD2. The germline CDR1 and CDR2 sequences are SEHNR and FQNEAQ (reference sequence). The CDR3 runs 17 residues. The junction had 16 bases not matched to a gene; V was cut back by 5 bases and J by 9 bases. Using reference TRBV7-9 and TRBJ2-7 for the parts outside the CDR3, the full variable domain is DTGVSQNPRHKITKRGQNVTFRCDPISEHNRLYWYRQTLGQGPEFLTYFQNEAQLEKSRLLSDRFSAERPKGSFSTLEIQRTEQGDSAMYLCASSLRRLAGGHLAQYFGPGTRLTVT.

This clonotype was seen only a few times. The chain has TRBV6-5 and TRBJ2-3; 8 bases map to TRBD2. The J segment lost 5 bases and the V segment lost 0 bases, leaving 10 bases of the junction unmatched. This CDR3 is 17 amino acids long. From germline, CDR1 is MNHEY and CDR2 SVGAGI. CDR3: CASSYSIPSGGGDTQYF. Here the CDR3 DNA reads TGTGCCAGCAGTTACTCGATCCCCAGCGGGGGTGGAGATACGCAGTATTTT.

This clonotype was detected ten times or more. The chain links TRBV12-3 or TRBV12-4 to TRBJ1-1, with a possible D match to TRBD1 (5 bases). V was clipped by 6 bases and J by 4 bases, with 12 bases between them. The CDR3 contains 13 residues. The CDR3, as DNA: TGTGCCAGCAGCCTTACAGGAATCACTGAAGCTTTCTTT. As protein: CASSLTGITEAFF.

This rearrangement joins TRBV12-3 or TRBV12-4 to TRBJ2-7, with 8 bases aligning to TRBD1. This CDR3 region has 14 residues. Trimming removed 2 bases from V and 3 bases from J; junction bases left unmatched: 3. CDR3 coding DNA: TGTGCCAGCAGTTTAAGGGACAGGTTCTACGAGCAGTACTTC. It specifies CASSLRDRFYEQYF.

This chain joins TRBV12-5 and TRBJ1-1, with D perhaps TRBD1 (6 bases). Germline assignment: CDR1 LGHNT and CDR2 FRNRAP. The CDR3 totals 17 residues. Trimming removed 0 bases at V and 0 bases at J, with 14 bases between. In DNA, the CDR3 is TGTGCTAGTGGTTTGGTACAAGGGGGGCTGGTGAACACTGAAGCTTTCTTT. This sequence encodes CASGLVQGGLVNTEAFF.

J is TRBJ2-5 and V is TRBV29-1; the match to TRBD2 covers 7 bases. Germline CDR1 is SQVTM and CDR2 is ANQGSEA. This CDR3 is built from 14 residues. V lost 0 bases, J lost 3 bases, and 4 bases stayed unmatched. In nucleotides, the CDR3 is TGCAGCGTTGAAGATTCTGGGAGGGAAGAGACCCAGTACTTC. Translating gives CSVEDSGREETQYF.

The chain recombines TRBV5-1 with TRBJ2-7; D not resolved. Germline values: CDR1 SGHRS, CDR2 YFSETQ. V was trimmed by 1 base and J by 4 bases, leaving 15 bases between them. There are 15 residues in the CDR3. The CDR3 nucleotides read TGCGCCAGCAGCTTGAATACGGTCCGGCGGTACGAGCAGTACTTC. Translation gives CASSLNTVRRYEQYF.

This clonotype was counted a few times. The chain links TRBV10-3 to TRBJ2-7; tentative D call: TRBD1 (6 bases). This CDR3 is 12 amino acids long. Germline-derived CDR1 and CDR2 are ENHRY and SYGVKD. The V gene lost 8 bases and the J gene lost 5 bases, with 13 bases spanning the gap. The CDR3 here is CAIGLTGNEQYF. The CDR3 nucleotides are TGTGCCATCGGCCTGACAGGAAACGAGCAGTACTTC.

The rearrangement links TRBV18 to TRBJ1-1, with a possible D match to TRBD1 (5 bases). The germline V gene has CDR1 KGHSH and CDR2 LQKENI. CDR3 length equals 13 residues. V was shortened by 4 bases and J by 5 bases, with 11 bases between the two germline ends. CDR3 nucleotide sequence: TGTGCCAGCTCACGGGACCTCGCGACTGAAGCTTTCTTT. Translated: CASSRDLATEAFF.

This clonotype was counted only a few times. The CDR3 here is CASRRVYHRTGRNTEAFF. In nucleotides, the CDR3 is TGTGCCAGCAGAAGAGTGTATCACAGGACAGGGAGGAACACTGAAGCTTTCTTT. The chain combines TRBV5-4 with TRBJ1-1; TRBD1 aligns across 8 bases. After removal of 5 bases from V and 1 base from J, the junction contained 16 bases not matched to a gene. The CDR3 sequence is 18 residues long. CDR1 SGHNT and CDR2 YYREEE come from the germline V gene (reference sequence).

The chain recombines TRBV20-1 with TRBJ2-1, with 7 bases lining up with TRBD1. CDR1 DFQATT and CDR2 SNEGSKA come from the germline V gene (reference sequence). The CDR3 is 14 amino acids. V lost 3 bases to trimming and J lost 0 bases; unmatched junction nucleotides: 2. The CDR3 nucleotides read TGCAGTGCTAGCCCAGGGGGCTCCTACAATGAGCAGTTCTTC. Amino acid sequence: CSASPGGSYNEQFF.

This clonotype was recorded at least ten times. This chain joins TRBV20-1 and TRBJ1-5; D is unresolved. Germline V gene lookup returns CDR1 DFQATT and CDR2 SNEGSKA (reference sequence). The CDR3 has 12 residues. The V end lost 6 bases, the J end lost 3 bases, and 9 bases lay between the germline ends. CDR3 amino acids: CSALRDNQPQHF. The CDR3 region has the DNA TGCAGTGCCCTGAGGGACAATCAGCCCCAGCATTTT.

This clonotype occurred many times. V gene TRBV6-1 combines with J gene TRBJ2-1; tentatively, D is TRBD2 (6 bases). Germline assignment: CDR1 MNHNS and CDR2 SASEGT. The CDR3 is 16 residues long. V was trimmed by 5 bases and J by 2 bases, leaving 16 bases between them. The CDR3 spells CASSPPGGVTYNEQFF. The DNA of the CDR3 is TGTGCCAGCAGTCCCCCCGGAGGGGTGACCTACAATGAGCAGTTCTTC.

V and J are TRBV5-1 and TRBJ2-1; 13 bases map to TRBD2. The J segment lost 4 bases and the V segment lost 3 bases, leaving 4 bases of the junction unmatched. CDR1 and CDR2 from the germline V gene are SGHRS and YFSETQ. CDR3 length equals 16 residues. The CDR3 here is CASSYGLAGAYNEQFF. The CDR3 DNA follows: TGCGCCAGCAGCTACGGACTAGCGGGGGCTTACAATGAGCAGTTCTTC.

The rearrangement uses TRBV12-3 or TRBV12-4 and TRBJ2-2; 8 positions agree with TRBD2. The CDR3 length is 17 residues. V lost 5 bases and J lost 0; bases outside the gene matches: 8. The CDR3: CASSPQGLAANTGELFF. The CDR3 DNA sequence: TGTGCCAGCAGTCCTCAAGGACTAGCAGCGAACACCGGGGAGCTGTTTTTT.

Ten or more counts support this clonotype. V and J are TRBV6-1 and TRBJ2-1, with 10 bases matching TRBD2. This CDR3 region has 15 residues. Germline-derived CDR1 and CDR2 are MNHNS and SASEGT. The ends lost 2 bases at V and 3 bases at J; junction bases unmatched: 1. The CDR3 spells CASSELAGDYNEQFF. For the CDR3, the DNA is TGTGCCAGCAGTGAACTAGCGGGAGACTACAATGAGCAGTTCTTC.

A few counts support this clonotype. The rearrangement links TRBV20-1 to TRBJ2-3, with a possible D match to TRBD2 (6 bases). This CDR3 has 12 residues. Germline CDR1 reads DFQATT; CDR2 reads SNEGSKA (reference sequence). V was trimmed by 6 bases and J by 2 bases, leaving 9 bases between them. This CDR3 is CSAWTNTDTQYF. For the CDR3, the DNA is TGCAGTGCGTGGACTAACACAGATACGCAGTATTTT.

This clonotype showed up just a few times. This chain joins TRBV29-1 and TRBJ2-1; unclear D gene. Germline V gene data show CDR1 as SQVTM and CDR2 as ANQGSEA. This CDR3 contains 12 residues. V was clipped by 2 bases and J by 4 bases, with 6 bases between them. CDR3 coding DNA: TGCAGCGTTGAACTCAGATACAATGAGCAGTTCTTC. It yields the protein CSVELRYNEQFF.

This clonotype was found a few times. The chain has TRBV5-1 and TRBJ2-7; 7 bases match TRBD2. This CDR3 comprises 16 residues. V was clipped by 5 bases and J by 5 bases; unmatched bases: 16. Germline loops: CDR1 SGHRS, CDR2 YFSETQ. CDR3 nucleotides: TGCGCCAGCAGTAGAAGGAGCGGGGCTCCTTCGAACGAGCAGTACTTC. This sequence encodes CASSRRSGAPSNEQYF.